A selection of T cell receptor beta chains follows, all from one sample in a study of blood T cell repertoires in COVID-19. Here immunoSEQ multiplex PCR was the method, and the copy in TCRdb shows in-frame clones only, minus some. The table shows about 220,000 clones, with 88% occurring only once. Sequencing used PBMCs or T cells enriched from blood (not recorded which). These receptors came from a woman in her twenties or thirties who had recovered from COVID-19. The CDR3 runs from the conserved cysteine through the conserved F or W. D genes are given only for firm matches. A row's size may be missing; if present it is once, few, many or a size class.

>16|TRBV6-2/TRBV6-3|NA|NA|TRBJ1-1
TGTGCCAGCAGCCCTTGGGGGCTGAGAAGGAACACTGAAGCTTTCTTT
CASSPWGLRRNTEAFF
>13|TRBV5-1|NA|NA|TRBJ1-1
TGCGCCAGCAGCTCCAGGGTTAACACTGAAGCTTTCTTT
CASSSRVNTEAFF
>14|TRBV27|NA|NA|TRBJ2-1
TGTGCCAGCAGTCTAGGAGTCTCCTACAATGAGCAGTTCTTC
CASSLGVSYNEQFF
>13|TRBV7-3|NA|TRBD1|TRBJ1-1
TGTGCCAGCAGCTGGACAGGGAGAACTGAAGCTTTCTTT
CASSWTGRTEAFF
>16|TRBV27|NA|NA|TRBJ2-3
TGTGCCAGCAGGCTAGGGACTGCCTCTAGCACAGATACGCAGTATTTT
CASRLGTASSTDTQYF
>13|TRBV24-1|few|NA|TRBJ2-5
TGTGCCACCAGTGACAGTCACCAAGAGACCCAGTACTTC
CATSDSHQETQYF
>14|TRBV27|NA|NA|TRBJ1-1
TGTGCCAGCAGTTTTGGGCAGGGGAAGACTGAAGCTTTCTTT
CASSFGQGKTEAFF
>13|TRBV9|NA|NA|TRBJ2-7
TGTGCCAGCAGCGTAGGAGCCTCCTACGAGCAGTACTTC
CASSVGASYEQYF
>15|TRBV9|NA|NA|TRBJ2-7
TGTGCCAGCAGCGAAAGCCTAGCTCACTCCTACGAGCAGTACTTC
CASSESLAHSYEQYF
>16|TRBV11-3|NA|TRBD1|TRBJ2-3
TGTGCCAGCAGCCCCGGGACAGGGGGGATCACAGATACGCAGTATTTT
CASSPGTGGITDTQYF
>15|TRBV2|NA|TRBD1|TRBJ2-3
TGTGCCAGCAGTAGGTGGACAGGGGACACAGATACGCAGTATTTT
CASSRWTGDTDTQYF
>13|TRBV10-1|NA|TRBD1|TRBJ2-7
TGCGCCAGCAGTGGCGACAGGGGGGACGAGCAGTACTTC
CASSGDRGDEQYF
>15|TRBV11-2|NA|NA|TRBJ1-1
TGTGCCAGCAGCTTAAGTACAGTTGGGAACACTGAAGCTTTCTTT
CASSLSTVGNTEAFF
>16|TRBV19|NA|TRBD2|TRBJ2-3
TGTGCCAGTAGTATAGTACTAGCGGGGGGGCAAGATACGCAGTATTTT
CASSIVLAGGQDTQYF
>16|TRBV4-2|NA|TRBD2|TRBJ2-5
TGTGCCAGCAGCCCATTGACTAGCGGGGGCCAAGAGACCCAGTACTTC
CASSPLTSGGQETQYF
>16|TRBV9|NA|TRBD1|TRBJ2-3
TGTGCCAGCAGCCCTTCTGGACAGGGCGGGACAGATACGCAGTATTTT
CASSPSGQGGTDTQYF
>14|TRBV10-3|NA|NA|TRBJ1-4
TGTGCCATCAGTGAGGGGGCGGGAGGCGAAAAACTGTTTTTT
CAISEGAGGEKLFF
>13|TRBV5-6|once|NA|TRBJ1-5
TGTGCCAGCAGCCGACAGTTCAATCAGCCCCAGCATTTT
CASSRQFNQPQHF
>14|TRBV11-2|once|NA|TRBJ1-2
TGTGCCAGCAGCTTAGACAGGGGCGACTATGGCTACACCTTC
CASSLDRGDYGYTF
>16|TRBV5-4|NA|TRBD2|TRBJ2-1
TGTGCCAGCAGTTCGGGGGGGCCCAACTCCTACAATGAGCAGTTCTTC
CASSSGGPNSYNEQFF
>15|TRBV10-3|NA|TRBD1|TRBJ1-2
TGTGCCATCAGTGCCCAGGGGGCCTTGCCCTATGGCTACACCTTC
CAISAQGALPYGYTF
>15|TRBV25-1|NA|TRBD1|TRBJ2-3
TGTGCCAGCAGTGAACCGGGACAGGGATGGGATACGCAGTATTTT
CASSEPGQGWDTQYF
>12|TRBV5-6|NA|NA|TRBJ2-2
TGTGCCAGCAGCTTGGGAGCCGGGGAGCTGTTTTTT
CASSLGAGELFF